Listed here are 7 T cell receptor beta chains from one sample, sequenced in a study of cytomegalovirus exposure and HLA in healthy donors. The study ran its PCR with 60 Vbeta and 13 Jbeta primers. Clones were read by immunoSEQ multiplex PCR, and TCRdb kept only the in-frame ones, dropping some. This sample has roughly 100,000 clones, with 82% found just once. Sequencing was done on a sample of PBMCs. The receptor source for this set is a man aged 45-65 years in good health and CMV-seronegative.

J is TRBJ2-5 and V is TRBV5-1; TRBD2 aligns across 8 bases. Germline CDR1 and CDR2: SGHRS and YFSETQ. V gave up 4 bases and J gave up 2 bases; unmatched junction bases: 1. The CDR3 contains 13 residues. DNA for the CDR3: TGCGCCAGCAGCCGGGAGGGGCAAGAGACCCAGTACTTC. As protein: CASSREGQETQYF.

This chain links TRBV4-2 with TRBJ1-2; D unclear. This CDR3 is 14 amino acids long. The germline V and J ends were trimmed by 0 bases and 3 bases, with 8 bases remaining between them. Germline values: CDR1 LGHNA, CDR2 YNFKEQ. CDR3 bases: TGTGCCAGCAGCCAAGATGACACGGACTATGGCTACACCTTC. Protein product: CASSQDDTDYGYTF.

The chain uses TRBV7-3 and TRBJ2-1; 9 bases map to TRBD2. This CDR3 is built from 15 residues. The trim removed 2 bases at V and 8 bases at J, leaving 7 bases unmatched. In germline, CDR1 is SGHTA, CDR2 FQGTGA. CDR3 residues: CASSLAGGPGDEQFF. The CDR3 coding sequence is TGTGCCAGCAGCTTAGCGGGAGGGCCCGGGGATGAGCAGTTCTTC.

The CDR3 DNA is TGTGCCAGTGGAACAGGGGCTACTAGCACAGATACGCAGTATTTT. Translation: CASGTGATSTDTQYF. The chain links TRBV19 to TRBJ2-3; TRBD1 agrees at 7 bases. CDR1 and CDR2 (germline): LNHDA, SQIVND (reference sequence). Trimming removed 8 bases from V and 0 bases from J; junction bases left unmatched: 8. This CDR3 comprises 15 residues. Supplemented by reference TRBV19 and TRBJ2-3, the full variable domain reads DGGITQSPKYLFRKEGQNVTLSCEQNLNHDAMYWYRQDPGQGLRLIYYSQIVNDFQKGDIAEGYSVSREKKESFPLTVTSAQKNPTAFYLCASGTGATSTDTQYFGPGTRLTVL.

This chain joins TRBV28 and TRBJ2-1; possibly TRBD2 for D (5 bases). V was cut by 8 bases and J by 1 base, with 9 bases left in between. From germline, CDR1 is MDHEN and CDR2 SYDVKM. The CDR3 totals 13 residues. For the CDR3, the DNA is TGTGCCAGCGGGAGTGGGTCCTACAATGAGCAGTTCTTC. It encodes CASGSGSYNEQFF.

The J gene is TRBJ2-3, the V gene TRBV7-6; TRBD1 aligns across 8 bases. Germline V lookup: CDR1 SGHVS, CDR2 FNYEAQ. V trimming: 2 bases; J trimming: 3 bases; junction bases outside the gene matches: 13. This CDR3 region has 18 residues. The CDR3 spells CASSLSMPGGLWTDTQYF. DNA for the CDR3: TGTGCCAGCAGCTTATCAATGCCAGGGGGCCTTTGGACAGATACGCAGTATTTT.

This clone has only a few counts. This chain links TRBV6-6 with TRBJ1-1; D is perhaps TRBD1 (6 bases). The CDR3 is 14 amino acids. CDR1 and CDR2 from the germline V gene are MNHNY and SVGAGI (reference sequence). V was pared by 5 bases and J by 6 bases, with 16 bases between. The CDR3 loop is CASSQRGGSSEAFF. The CDR3 DNA reads as TGTGCCAGCAGTCAACGAGGGGGATCTTCTGAAGCTTTCTTT.